This is a list of T cell receptor beta chains from one sample in a study of blood T cell repertoires in COVID-19. Libraries were prepared by immunoSEQ multiplex PCR; TCRdb keeps only in-frame clonotypes and omits some of them. The data hold 500,000 or so clones, with approximately 90% observed a single time. The sample consisted of PBMCs or T cells enriched from blood (not recorded which). The receptors were gathered from a woman under 30 who had recovered from COVID-19. Both conserved end residues are trimmed from each CDR3. The size field is filled for only some rows; it gives once, few, many or a size class.

J: TRBJ2-3
V: TRBV27
length: 11
size: once
CDR3: ASTKTGTDTQY

J: TRBJ1-1
V: TRBV7-9
length: 14
size: .
CDR3: ASSWTEDPDGTEAF

J: TRBJ2-3
V: TRBV19
length: 15
size: .
CDR3: ASSFGTGRDKGDTQY

J: TRBJ2-7
V: TRBV5-6
length: 12
size: once
CDR3: ARRGRVGTYEQY

J: TRBJ1-1
V: TRBV6-1
length: 11
size: .
CDR3: ASSDGTGGTAF

J: TRBJ1-4
V: TRBV5-1
length: 15
size: .
CDR3: ASATTFLQGAREKLF

J: TRBJ1-4
V: TRBV19
length: 15
size: .
CDR3: ASSTATFSPLEEKLF

J: TRBJ2-7
V: TRBV12-5
length: 13
size: .
CDR3: ASVLRGPLNYEQY

J: TRBJ1-6
V: TRBV12-3/TRBV12-4
length: 11
size: once
CDR3: ASSFNRDTPLH

J: TRBJ2-1
V: TRBV7-9
length: 12
size: .
CDR3: ASSPDFSRNEQF

J: TRBJ2-1
V: TRBV7-2
length: 15
size: .
CDR3: ASSDVIGAGAYNEQF

J: TRBJ2-5
V: TRBV28
length: 12
size: .
CDR3: ASSPLQGAETQY

J: TRBJ1-2
V: TRBV4-2
length: 14
size: .
CDR3: ASSQEAGREAHGYT